The sequence of this TCR beta chain was determined in a study of CD8+CD57+ T cells in acquired aplastic anemia. Study-level results: The study identified roughly 29 CD8+ CDR3 sequences shared by patients and controls.

This clonotype showed up many times. What it binds is not known. Patients picked for sequencing had shown CD8+CD57+ cell expansion detected by flow cytometry. The enrolled patients all had severe acquired aplastic anemia. No patient had been given any therapy when blood was sampled. Germline CDR1 is DFQATT and CDR2 is SNEGSKA (reference sequence). The V end lost 3 bases, the J end lost 8 bases, and 16 bases lay between the germline ends. This CDR3 has 13 amino acids. Both TCR beta VDJ combination and CDR3 sequence profiling were carried out. Genomic DNA was the template for this profiling. TCRdb recomputed calls from the reads with MiXCR, one row per CDR3 protein. Of 450,000 to 600,000 distinct CDR3 sequences listed, around 32% are singletons.

The chain has TRBV20-1 and TRBJ1-2; D possibly corresponds to TRBD1 (6 bases). This clonotype was obtained from a human donor with aplastic anemia. What was sequenced was sorted CD4+, CD8+, or CD8+CD57+ T cells (not recorded which) from PBMCs. The CDR3 region is CSARRGGGQGYTF. The CDR3 DNA is TGCAGTGCTAGGAGGGGGGGCGGTCAAGGCTACACCTTC.